The present TCR beta chain was sequenced within a study of T cell repertoires in cytomegalovirus infection. Study-wide background: Well-studied HLA-B-restricted CMV epitopes were used in the study alongside recently identified HLA-C-restricted ones. Indications of both CMV infection and matching HLA type were provided by public TCR beta signatures. Study results and limitations: Adding up the frequency of public TCR beta families identified people who carried CMV plus the relevant HLA. Dominant in the ex vivo response were TCR beta clonotypes restricted by HLA-C and specific for CMV.

J was trimmed by 0 bases and V by 3 bases; bases with no gene match: 4. From germline, CDR1 is MGHRA and CDR2 YSYEKL. The CDR3 covers 17 residues. TCRdb re-called the reads with MiXCR, one entry per CDR3 protein. The profile shows fewer than 1,000,000 distinct CDR3 sequences, 30% to 40% of them singletons. Points on this clonotype: Its antigen remains unknown.

The chain carries TRBV4-1 and TRBJ2-4; TRBD2 matches 11 bases. Material: cultured CD8+ T cells from PBMCs, obtained from culture after CMV antigen stimulation. The sequence was collected from a human donor in good health (CMV status not recorded). Some clones in this sample may be carry-over from other donors' samples. The DNA for the CDR3 is TGCGCCAGCAGCCAGCCTAGCGGGGGGATAGCCAAAAACATTCAGTACTTC. Amino acids: CASSQPSGGIAKNIQYF.